Included here is one T cell receptor (beta chain) sequence, with context. Its antigen is undetermined. The CDR3 has 17 amino acids. This sample is drawn from a study of response to subunit inactivated influenza vaccine. Overall study findings and caveats: Authors proposed each seasonal influenza vaccination draws in few new T cells.

TCRdb analysed the RT-PCR reads with MiXCR anew, one entry per CDR3 protein. The sample shows about 500,000 distinct CDR3 sequences, more than 7% of them seen only once. The input for sequencing was PBMCs from blood, taken around 25 months after vaccination. This clonotype was obtained from a man between 50 and 75 years old who received an inactivated influenza vaccine. The chain combines TRBV12-2 with TRBJ1-3. TRBV12-2 is given as a pseudogene. This chain's CDR3 is CASRLAEVSLSGNTIYF. CDR3 sequence (DNA): TGTGCAAGTCGCTTAGCGGAGGTTTCCCTCTCTGGAAACACCATATATTTT.